This entry lists 30 T cell receptor beta chains sequenced from one sample in a study of shared clonotypes between healthy human individuals. Sequenced by immunoSEQ multiplex PCR; TCRdb stores in-frame clones only, minus some. The sample contains more than 1,200,000 clones, approximately 98.5% of which appear only once. Sequencing was performed on naive CD4+ T cells sorted from blood. Subset noted: CD45RA+ positively selected. Receptors originate from a man under 40 in good health.

The V call is TRBV6-1, the J call TRBJ1-1; D gene uncertain. CDR1 is MNHNS and CDR2 is SASEGT in the germline V gene. This CDR3 contains 15 residues. Deletions cut 1 base from V and 0 bases from J, with 9 bases between. CDR3: CASSEVVSMNTEAFF. CDR3 DNA: TGTGCCAGCAGTGAAGTGGTATCAATGAACACTGAAGCTTTCTTT.

The gene calls are TRBV28 and TRBJ1-1; no firm D call. Trimming shortened V by 9 bases and J by 4 bases, and 12 bases separated the two germline ends. The germline V gene has CDR1 MDHEN and CDR2 SYDVKM. CDR3 length equals 12 residues. The CDR3 nucleotides are TGTGCCAGTTTCGATCTGGGCACTGAAGCTTTCTTT. This gives the protein CASFDLGTEAFF.

CDR3 sequence: CASSQGVRGSYEQYF. The CDR3 DNA sequence: TGTGCCAGCAGCCAAGGTGTTAGGGGGAGCTACGAGCAGTACTTC. The rearrangement links TRBV6-5 to TRBJ2-7; a weak D match, TRBD1 (6 bases). CDR3 length: 15 amino acids. Trimming took off 6 bases at V and 3 bases at J, with 18 bases between the two ends. Germline values: CDR1 MNHEY, CDR2 SVGAGI.

This chain uses TRBV29-1 with TRBJ2-7; 9 nucleotides align to TRBD1. The V and J ends lost 6 bases and 3 bases, in that order; junction bases with no gene match: 15. The CDR3 is 16 residues long. Germline V gene data show CDR1 as SQVTM and CDR2 as ANQGSEA. The CDR3: CSVKTGGMALGYEQYF. The CDR3, as DNA: TGCAGCGTAAAGACAGGGGGTATGGCTCTGGGCTACGAGCAGTACTTC.

The chain combines TRBV14 with TRBJ2-1, with D possibly called TRBD1 or TRBD2 (6 bases each). This CDR3 contains 15 residues. V was cut by 1 base and J by 5 bases, with 12 bases left in between. Per the germline V gene, CDR1 is SGHDN and CDR2 is FVKESK. The CDR3 reads CASSQGRGAHNEQFF. The CDR3 DNA reads TGTGCCAGCAGCCAAGGAAGGGGGGCTCACAATGAGCAGTTCTTC.

The chain couples TRBV5-5 to TRBJ1-4, with 10 bases identical to TRBD1. V lost 10 bases, J lost 6 bases, and 3 bases stayed unmatched. The CDR3 totals 12 residues. Germline V gene sequence: CDR1 SGHKS, CDR2 YYEKEE (reference sequence). DNA for the CDR3: TGTGCCCGTGGGACAGGGGATGAAAAACTGTTTTTT. Encoded protein: CARGTGDEKLFF.

The J gene is TRBJ1-5, the V gene TRBV7-9; D ambiguous. The V gene lost 5 bases and the J gene lost 4 bases, with 6 bases spanning the gap. Germline V lookup: CDR1 SEHNR, CDR2 FQNEAQ (reference sequence). The CDR3 runs 12 residues. The CDR3 region is CASSDGNQPQHF. Here the CDR3 DNA reads TGTGCCAGCAGCGACGGTAATCAGCCCCAGCATTTT.

The chain recombines TRBV5-4 with TRBJ2-1; D is perhaps TRBD1 (5 bases). CDR1 is SGHNT and CDR2 is YYREEE in the germline V gene (reference sequence). The CDR3 contains 16 residues. With 4 bases removed from V and 0 bases from J, the gap between germline ends came to 14 bases. CDR3 protein: CASSQGTGGSYNEQFF. In nucleotides, the CDR3 is TGTGCCAGCAGCCAGGGCACAGGCGGCTCCTACAATGAGCAGTTCTTC. Drawing the rest from reference TRBV5-4 and TRBJ2-1, the complete variable domain is ETGVTQSPTHLIKTRGQQVTLRCSSQSGHNTVSWYQQALGQGPQFIFQYYREEENGRGNFPPRFSGLQFPNYSSELNVNALELDDSALYLCASSQGTGGSYNEQFFGPGTRLTVL.

V gene TRBV18 combines with J gene TRBJ2-7; D is perhaps TRBD2 (6 bases). The CDR3 contains 14 residues. The germline gives CDR1 KGHSH, CDR2 LQKENI. Trimming took 2 bases from V and 2 from J, leaving 10 bases between them. CDR3 sequence (DNA): TGTGCCAGCTCACCAGAGGGGAGGACCTACGAGCAGTACTTC. Its protein is CASSPEGRTYEQYF.

The chain couples TRBV5-8 to TRBJ2-7, with D maybe TRBD2 (6 bases). V was clipped by 3 bases and J by 2 bases, with 12 bases between them. The CDR3 is 14 residues long. Germline loops: CDR1 SGHTS, CDR2 YDEGEE. The CDR3 region is CASSWGGKAYEQYF. For the CDR3, the DNA is TGTGCCAGCAGCTGGGGCGGGAAAGCCTACGAGCAGTACTTC.

This clone was detected only a few times. This rearrangement joins TRBV7-2 to TRBJ1-5; a weak D match, TRBD1 (6 bases). This CDR3 is built from 12 residues. The V gene lost 4 bases and the J gene lost 15 bases, with 16 bases spanning the gap. Germline assignment: CDR1 SGHTA and CDR2 FQGNSA. CDR3 amino acids: CASSSVGTHWHF. CDR3 nucleotides: TGTGCCAGCAGCTCCGTGGGGACACACTGGCATTTT.

J is TRBJ1-1 and V is TRBV29-1; TRBD1 aligns across 7 bases. The trim removed 6 bases at V and 3 bases at J, leaving 7 bases unmatched. The germline V gene has CDR1 SQVTM and CDR2 ANQGSEA. The CDR3 has 13 amino acids. The CDR3 DNA sequence: TGCAGCGTATACGGGACAGCCGACACTGAAGCTTTCTTT. This sequence encodes CSVYGTADTEAFF.

V is TRBV2 and J is TRBJ2-3; 10 nucleotides line up with TRBD2. Per germline, CDR1 SNHLY and CDR2 FYNNEI. With V trimmed by 5 bases and J by 0 bases, 5 bases remained unmatched. This CDR3 has 16 residues. CDR3 bases: TGTGCCAGCAGTCCAGGACTAGCGGCTAGCACAGATACGCAGTATTTT. Translation: CASSPGLAASTDTQYF.

This sequence joins TRBV19 and TRBJ2-7; 12 bases are a match to TRBD2. The CDR3 has 13 amino acids. The V gene's germline CDR1 is LNHDA and CDR2 SQIVND (reference sequence). V was clipped by 10 bases and J by 3 bases; unmatched bases: 4. CDR3 sequence: CAIRTSGIYEQYF. The CDR3 coding sequence is TGTGCCATCCGGACTAGCGGGATCTACGAGCAGTACTTC.

The chain links TRBV5-1 to TRBJ1-2; 8 bases agree with TRBD1. With 4 bases clipped from V and 8 bases from J, the junction kept 10 bases outside the gene matches. CDR1 is SGHRS and CDR2 is YFSETQ in the germline V gene. The CDR3 loop spans 14 amino acids. The CDR3 nucleotides are TGCGCCAGCAGCCCGTCCCTGACAGGGGACGGCTACACCTTC. This sequence encodes CASSPSLTGDGYTF.

The rearrangement links TRBV18 to TRBJ1-2; D remains ambiguous. The CDR3 runs to 17 residues. Trimming pared 1 base from V and 2 bases from J, leaving 17 bases between. Germline V gene sequence: CDR1 KGHSH, CDR2 LQKENI. CDR3 DNA sequence: TGTGCCAGCTCACCACTCGGTATGGGATCGGACAACTATGGCTACACCTTC. Protein product: CASSPLGMGSDNYGYTF.

This clone was observed once. The chain has TRBV9 and TRBJ2-3; 11 bases are a match to TRBD2. From germline, CDR1 is SGDLS and CDR2 YYNGEE. Unmatched junction bases numbered 2, after V lost 1 base and J lost 4 bases. The CDR3 sequence is 15 residues long. The CDR3 DNA sequence: TGTGCCAGCAGCGTATTAGCGGGAGGGCCAGATACGCAGTATTTT. This translates into CASSVLAGGPDTQYF.

The chain has TRBV29-1 and TRBJ2-1; weak D call: TRBD1 (5 bases). The V gene's germline CDR1 is SQVTM and CDR2 ANQGSEA. V was trimmed by 2 bases and J by 4 bases, leaving 9 bases between them. This CDR3 is 13 amino acids long. This chain's CDR3 is CSVETGRYNEQFF. In nucleotides, the CDR3 is TGCAGCGTTGAAACAGGCCGTTACAATGAGCAGTTCTTC.

V gene TRBV15 combines with J gene TRBJ1-2; D not certain. V was pared by 0 bases and J by 6 bases, with 17 bases between. Germline V lookup: CDR1 LNHNV, CDR2 YYDKDF (reference sequence). The CDR3 spans 16 residues. The CDR3 protein is CATSRDDLGGPNGYTF. The CDR3 DNA reads TGTGCCACCAGCAGAGACGACTTGGGCGGGCCTAATGGCTACACCTTC. Combining the CDR3 with reference TRBV15 and TRBJ1-2 gives the whole variable domain DAMVIQNPRYQVTQFGKPVTLSCSQTLNHNVMYWYQQKSSQAPKLLFHYYDKDFNNEADTPDNFQSRRPNTSFCFLDIRSPGLGDTAMYLCATSRDDLGGPNGYTFGSGTRLTVV.

This rearrangement joins TRBV19 to TRBJ2-2; 8 bases are a match to TRBD1. The CDR3 spans 16 residues. Per the germline V gene, CDR1 is LNHDA and CDR2 is SQIVND (reference sequence). V was pared by 5 bases and J by 4 bases, with 9 bases of the junction left unmatched. The CDR3 DNA follows: TGTGCCAGTAGTTTGACAGGGGCGTGGGGCACCGGGGAGCTGTTTTTT. It translates to CASSLTGAWGTGELFF.

The chain couples TRBV10-3 to TRBJ1-1, with TRBD1 identical over 8 bases. The CDR3 covers 17 residues. The V and J ends lost 6 bases and 4 bases, in that order; junction bases with no gene match: 16. The germline V gene encodes CDR1 ENHRY and CDR2 SYGVKD. CDR3 sequence reads: CAIRATGGNVGITEAFF. The CDR3 region has the DNA TGTGCCATCAGGGCTACAGGGGGGAACGTGGGGATCACTGAAGCTTTCTTT.

This chain links TRBV14 with TRBJ2-3; 7 positions match TRBD2. V trimming: 4 bases; J trimming: 2 bases; junction bases outside the gene matches: 6. This CDR3 has 15 amino acids. Germline CDR1 reads SGHDN; CDR2 reads FVKESK. The CDR3: CASSRFGGNTDTQYF. The CDR3 region has the DNA TGTGCCAGCAGCCGATTCGGGGGGAACACAGATACGCAGTATTTT.

This clone was seen just once. The DNA of the CDR3 is TGTGCCAGCTCGCTGACACCCAAGGCAGAGACCCAGTACTTC. Amino acid sequence: CASSLTPKAETQYF. J is TRBJ2-5 and V is TRBV18, with D unclear. Germline V CDR1 and CDR2: KGHSH, LQKENI. The V end was cut by 6 bases, the J end by 4 bases, with 15 bases between. CDR3 length: 14 amino acids. The full variable domain, its missing parts supplied by reference TRBV18 and TRBJ2-5, is NAGVMQNPRHLVRRRGQEARLRCSPMKGHSHVYWYRQLPEEGLKFMVYLQKENIIDESGMPKERFSAEFPKEGPSILRIQQVVRGDSAAYFCASSLTPKAETQYFGPGTRLLVL.

This sequence joins TRBV18 and TRBJ1-2; D ambiguous. Germline CDR1 KGHSH, CDR2 LQKENI. Trimming removed 3 bases at V and 2 bases at J, with 7 bases between. The CDR3 spans 13 residues. CDR3 sequence: CASSPIGNYGYTF. CDR3 DNA sequence: TGTGCCAGCTCACCCATAGGGAACTATGGCTACACCTTC.

The V call is TRBV6-5, the J call TRBJ2-7, with D uncertain. The V and J ends lost 0 bases and 6 bases respectively, with 9 bases between them. This CDR3 spans 13 amino acids. The germline V gene encodes CDR1 MNHEY and CDR2 SVGAGI. The CDR3 DNA reads TGTGCCAGCAGTTACTCGACCGCTACCGAGCAGTACTTC. It yields the protein CASSYSTATEQYF.

The V gene is TRBV12-5, the J gene TRBJ2-1; D perhaps matches TRBD2 (6 bases). The V gene lost 3 bases and the J gene lost 13 bases, with 16 bases spanning the gap. Germline V gene sequence: CDR1 LGHNT, CDR2 FRNRAP. CDR3 length: 13 residues. The CDR3 DNA sequence: TGTGCTAGTGGTTTAGTCTTGTCGGGAGCCCAGTTCTTC. As protein: CASGLVLSGAQFF.

The rearrangement joins TRBV7-9 to TRBJ1-3; 12 nucleotides align to TRBD1. Germline CDR1 and CDR2: SEHNR and FQNEAQ (reference sequence). The V and J ends lost 3 bases and 6 bases, in that order; junction bases with no gene match: 6. This CDR3 has 16 residues. For the CDR3, the DNA is TGTGCCAGCAGCTTTTACGGGACAGGGGGCGAAAACACCATATATTTT. Protein sequence: CASSFYGTGGENTIYF.

The chain couples TRBV6-1 to TRBJ1-5; D is possibly TRBD1 (5 bases). From germline, CDR1 is MNHNS and CDR2 SASEGT. V was cut by 7 bases and J by 10 bases, with 23 bases left in between. The CDR3 contains 15 residues. The CDR3 here is CASTEGFVEPPPQHF. In DNA, the CDR3 is TGTGCCAGCACCGAGGGGTTTGTGGAACCTCCACCCCAGCATTTT.

The gene calls are TRBV11-3 and TRBJ2-7; 10 bases are shared with TRBD2. Germline lookup yields CDR1 SGHNT and CDR2 YENEEA. CDR3 length equals 16 residues. V gave up 3 bases and J gave up 1 base; unmatched junction bases: 6. In DNA, the CDR3 is TGTGCCAGCAGCTTTACAGCGGGAGGGCAGTCCTACGAGCAGTACTTC. Its protein is CASSFTAGGQSYEQYF.

The chain joins TRBV27 to TRBJ2-7; possible D gene TRBD2, 6 bases. The V end lost 2 bases, the J end lost 0 bases, and 11 bases lay between the germline ends. This CDR3 has 15 amino acids. Germline-derived CDR1 and CDR2 are MNHEY and SMNVEV (reference sequence). CDR3 amino acids: CASSLLALSSYEQYF. CDR3 in DNA: TGTGCCAGCAGTTTACTAGCGTTAAGCTCCTACGAGCAGTACTTC.